This T cell receptor beta chain was captured by sequencing in a study of shared clonotypes between healthy human individuals. The CDR3 contains 13 residues. V lost 5 bases and J lost 10; bases outside the gene matches: 6. Germline V lookup: CDR1 SGHAT, CDR2 FQNNGV. Data came from immunoSEQ multiplex PCR; TCRdb stores just in-frame clones and leaves some out. The sample gives more than 1.2 million clones, about 98.5% of which show up once; 0.36% is in the top ten. The TCR comes from a man aged 25-45 years in good health. Sequencing input: naive CD4+ T cells sorted from blood. Indicated subset: CD45RA+ positively selected. This chain connects TRBV11-2 to TRBJ2-1, with 9 bases that match TRBD1. The CDR3 coding sequence is TGTGCCAGCAGCCAGACTACAGGGGGCGAGCAGTTCTTC. This sequence encodes CASSQTTGGEQFF.